A single sample is the source of the 25 T cell receptor beta chains below, sequenced in a study of OX40 agonist ivuxolimab in advanced cancers. Sequenced by immunoSEQ multiplex PCR; TCRdb stores in-frame clones only, minus some. The table has about 81,000 clones, roughly four fifths seen once. The starting material was CD4+ or CD8+ T cells sorted from blood, obtained in a trial of the OX40 agonist ivuxolimab. These receptor sequences come from an adult with an advanced solid tumor such as melanoma, head and neck, liver or kidney cancer.

The chain links TRBV28 to TRBJ2-7; the match to TRBD1 covers 9 bases. Germline CDR1 and CDR2: MDHEN and SYDVKM. The J segment lost 0 bases and the V segment lost 7 bases, leaving 10 bases of the junction unmatched. The CDR3 length is 16 residues. The CDR3 loop reads CASIPQGAGSSYEQYV. The CDR3 region has the DNA TGTGCCAGCATTCCACAGGGGGCGGGAAGCTCCTACGAGCAGTACGTC.

The rearrangement uses TRBV27 and TRBJ2-3; D unclear. V gave up 6 bases and J gave up 0 bases, with 16 bases separating them. CDR1 is MNHEY, CDR2 SMNVEV, per germline (reference sequence). The CDR3 runs 16 residues. CDR3 sequence (DNA): TGTGCCAGCAGCTCCGACTCGGGCGAGAGCACAGATACGCAGTATTTT. This translates into CASSSDSGESTDTQYF.

This clone was seen more than once but under ten times. This rearrangement joins TRBV5-1 to TRBJ1-2, with D possibly being TRBD1 (5 bases). V shed 7 bases and J shed 8 bases, with 24 bases lying between them. This CDR3 spans 15 amino acids. CDR1 is SGHRS and CDR2 is YFSETQ in the germline V gene. The CDR3 bases are TGCGCCAGCGTGCCGGTTACCACGGGGACTATGGGCTACACCTTC. Translation: CASVPVTTGTMGYTF.

This sequence joins TRBV27 and TRBJ2-1, with a weak D call TRBD1 (6 bases). Trimming removed 2 bases from V and 9 bases from J, with 8 bases in between. The CDR3 length is 12 residues. The germline gives CDR1 MNHEY, CDR2 SMNVEV (reference sequence). Here the CDR3 DNA reads TGTGCCAGCAGTTTAAACAGGGCTGAGCAGTTCTTC. Translating gives CASSLNRAEQFF.

The V gene is TRBV4-3, the J gene TRBJ2-7, with D possibly called TRBD1 or TRBD2 (5 bases each). With 0 bases removed from V and 5 bases from J, the gap between germline ends came to 17 bases. Germline values: CDR1 LGHNA, CDR2 YSLEER. CDR3 length: 16 residues. The CDR3 reads CASSQDGAKGTDEQYF. CDR3 DNA: TGCGCCAGCAGCCAAGATGGGGCCAAGGGGACGGACGAGCAGTACTTC.

For the CDR3, the DNA is TGTGCCAGCAGATTAGCGGGGGTCTCCTACGAGCAGTACTTC. Protein sequence: CASRLAGVSYEQYF. V is TRBV28 and J is TRBJ2-7, with 9 bases matching TRBD2. Germline assignment: CDR1 MDHEN and CDR2 SYDVKM. V lost 6 bases and J lost 0; bases outside the gene matches: 3. The length of the CDR3 is 14 residues.

The genes are TRBV5-1 and TRBJ2-1; TRBD2 matches at 12 bases. V was pared by 0 bases and J by 8 bases, with 6 bases of the junction left unmatched. Germline loops: CDR1 SGHRS, CDR2 YFSETQ. This CDR3 contains 16 residues. CDR3 nucleotide sequence: TGCGCCAGCAGCTTGGTGGGACTAGCGGGCATGGATGAGCAGTTCTTC. This codes for CASSLVGLAGMDEQFF.

The chain links TRBV19 to TRBJ1-1; D is ambiguous. The CDR3 covers 13 residues. The germline V and J ends were trimmed by 5 bases and 0 bases, with 7 bases remaining between them. The V gene's germline CDR1 is LNHDA and CDR2 SQIVND (reference sequence). The CDR3 nucleotides are TGTGCCAGTAGTCCACATATGAACACTGAAGCTTTCTTT. It codes for CASSPHMNTEAFF.

The chain carries TRBV5-4 and TRBJ2-1; D is possibly TRBD1 or TRBD2 (5 bases each). The V end was cut by 6 bases, the J end by 8 bases, with 9 bases between. Germline CDR1 SGHNT, CDR2 YYREEE (reference sequence). The CDR3 loop spans 11 amino acids. CDR3 in amino acids: CASTLGDEQFF. For the CDR3, the DNA is TGTGCCAGCACACTGGGGGATGAGCAGTTCTTC.

Here the CDR3 reads CASSLGPAGQETQYF. The CDR3 DNA reads as TGTGCCAGCAGCTTAGGTCCGGCAGGGCAAGAGACCCAGTACTTC. The V call is TRBV7-8, the J call TRBJ2-5; weak D call: TRBD1 (5 bases). Germline values: CDR1 SGHVS, CDR2 FQNEAQ. This CDR3 contains 15 residues. V was pared by 1 base and J by 2 bases, with 11 bases between.

V gene TRBV27 combines with J gene TRBJ2-5; 9 nucleotides line up with TRBD2. The junction had 23 bases not matched to a gene; V was cut back by 3 bases and J by 9 bases. The CDR3 sequence is 19 residues long. The germline gives CDR1 MNHEY, CDR2 SMNVEV (reference sequence). The CDR3 reads CASSLAGTSIELDRGAQYF. The CDR3 DNA follows: TGTGCCAGCAGTTTGGCCGGGACTAGCATAGAGCTCGATCGGGGGGCCCAGTACTTC.

CDR3 DNA: TGTGCCAGCAGTGAAAGCGTAGCGGGAGGGTTGGATGAGCAGTTCTTC. Residues: CASSESVAGGLDEQFF. The gene calls are TRBV6-4 and TRBJ2-1, with 11 nucleotides matching TRBD2. The CDR3 spans 16 residues. Germline loops: CDR1 MRHNA, CDR2 SNTAGT. Losses at the gene ends were 3 bases for V and 8 bases for J; bases not matched to a gene: 9.

This clone was counted between two and nine times. The V gene is TRBV6-5, the J gene TRBJ2-1; 7 bases line up with TRBD2. Trimming cost V 6 bases and J 9 bases; bases outside gene matches: 5. This CDR3 spans 12 amino acids. CDR1 and CDR2 from the germline V gene are MNHEY and SVGAGI. DNA of the CDR3: TGTGCCAGCAGACGGTCGGGGGGTGAGCAGTTCTTC. Encoded protein: CASRRSGGEQFF.

V gene TRBV11-2 combines with J gene TRBJ1-6; D gene unclear. Germline-derived CDR1 and CDR2 are SGHAT and FQNNGV. The CDR3 sequence is 15 residues long. Trimming took 3 bases from V and 8 from J, leaving 14 bases between them. The CDR3 DNA reads TGTGCCAGCAGCTTGTCGGGCAGGAGCTATTCACCCCTCCACTTT. Its translation is CASSLSGRSYSPLHF.

This chain connects TRBV2 to TRBJ1-3; D is uncertain. Trimming took 8 bases from V and 1 from J, leaving 6 bases between them. The CDR3 runs to 12 residues. In germline, CDR1 is SNHLY, CDR2 FYNNEI. The CDR3 here is CASRESGNTIYF. CDR3 nucleotides: TGTGCCAGCCGGGAATCTGGAAACACCATATATTTT.

The chain recombines TRBV9 with TRBJ2-3, with a possible D match to TRBD1 (6 bases). This CDR3 contains 15 residues. Deletions cut 3 bases from V and 0 bases from J, with 11 bases between. The V gene's germline CDR1 is SGDLS and CDR2 YYNGEE. The CDR3 reads CASSATGFSTDTQYF. The CDR3 nucleotides read TGTGCCAGCAGCGCAACAGGGTTTAGCACAGATACGCAGTATTTT.

This sequence joins TRBV7-6 and TRBJ2-5; D is possibly TRBD1 (6 bases). The CDR3 has 18 residues. Germline V CDR1 and CDR2: SGHVS, FNYEAQ. V lost 1 base and J 0 bases, leaving 18 bases between the germline ends. The CDR3 DNA reads as TGTGCCAGCAGCTTAGAGGGGGTGGGGCAGGGACACCAAGAGACCCAGTACTTC. Translating gives CASSLEGVGQGHQETQYF.

This chain links TRBV28 with TRBJ1-1; D is undetermined. In germline, CDR1 is MDHEN, CDR2 SYDVKM. V was clipped by 10 bases and J by 0 bases, with 18 bases between them. CDR3 length: 15 residues. CDR3 nucleotide sequence: TGTGCCACCAAATCCCCGCCCCCCCTGAACACTGAAGCTTTCTTT. It yields the protein CATKSPPPLNTEAFF.

The chain couples TRBV6-4 to TRBJ1-5; 9 bases are shared with TRBD1. The length of the CDR3 is 14 residues. Germline CDR1 reads MRHNA; CDR2 reads SNTAGT. V shed 6 bases and J 7 bases; nucleotides not matched to a gene: 7. This CDR3 is CASSATGGRQPQHF. The CDR3 DNA sequence: TGTGCCAGCAGCGCTACAGGGGGCAGACAGCCCCAGCATTTT.

The chain joins TRBV7-3 to TRBJ2-7; no firm D call. Trimming pared 5 bases from V and 6 bases from J, leaving 11 bases between. CDR3 length: 12 residues. Germline V gives CDR1 SGHTA, CDR2 FQGTGA. CDR3 bases: TGTGCCAGCAGCCCCGCCCGACCCGAGCAGTACTTC. Protein: CASSPARPEQYF.

The genes are TRBV28 and TRBJ2-3, with 12 bases fitting TRBD1. V shed 6 bases and J 5 bases; nucleotides not matched to a gene: 9. From germline, CDR1 is MDHEN and CDR2 SYDVKM. The CDR3 spans 16 residues. The chain's CDR3 is CASRVGGTGGRDTQYF. DNA for the CDR3: TGTGCCAGCAGGGTAGGAGGGACAGGGGGCCGAGATACGCAGTATTTT.

The chain combines TRBV5-1 with TRBJ1-2; possibly TRBD1 for D (6 bases). V lost 3 bases and J lost 4, with 10 bases in between. CDR1 SGHRS and CDR2 YFSETQ come from the germline V gene. This CDR3 region has 13 residues. CDR3 amino acids: CASSSDRPYGYTF. The CDR3 DNA reads as TGCGCCAGCAGCTCGGACAGACCCTATGGCTACACCTTC.

The CDR3 coding sequence is TGTGCCAGCAGGGAAACAGGGGGCCCCTCTGGGGCCAACGTCCTGACTTTC. This translates into CASRETGGPSGANVLTF. The V gene is TRBV2, the J gene TRBJ2-6; TRBD1 matches 9 bases. J lost 0 bases, V lost 6 bases, and 6 bases had no gene match. This CDR3 has 17 amino acids. Germline V gene lookup returns CDR1 SNHLY and CDR2 FYNNEI. The whole variable domain, filled in from reference TRBV2 and TRBJ2-6, reads EPEVTQTPSHQVTQMGQEVILRCVPISNHLYFYWYRQILGQKVEFLVSFYNNEISEKSEIFDDQFSVERPDGSNFTLKIRSTKLEDSAMYFCASRETGGPSGANVLTFGAGSRLTVL.

The CDR3 nucleotides read TGCGCCAGCCGGACGGTTATGAACACTGAAGCTTTCTTT. Translating it yields CASRTVMNTEAFF. This chain joins TRBV10-2 and TRBJ1-1, with D unresolved. The CDR3 has 13 amino acids. Trimming took off 8 bases at V and 0 bases at J, with 10 bases between the two ends. Per the germline V gene, CDR1 is WSHSY and CDR2 is SAAADI.

The chain employs TRBV27 and TRBJ2-3; 8 bases are shared with TRBD1. The ends lost 5 bases at V and 2 bases at J; junction bases unmatched: 6. The CDR3 length is 15 residues. The V gene's germline CDR1 is MNHEY and CDR2 SMNVEV (reference sequence). CDR3 DNA sequence: TGTGCCAGCAGTCCACGGACAGGGTTCACAGATACGCAGTATTTT. It is translated as CASSPRTGFTDTQYF.